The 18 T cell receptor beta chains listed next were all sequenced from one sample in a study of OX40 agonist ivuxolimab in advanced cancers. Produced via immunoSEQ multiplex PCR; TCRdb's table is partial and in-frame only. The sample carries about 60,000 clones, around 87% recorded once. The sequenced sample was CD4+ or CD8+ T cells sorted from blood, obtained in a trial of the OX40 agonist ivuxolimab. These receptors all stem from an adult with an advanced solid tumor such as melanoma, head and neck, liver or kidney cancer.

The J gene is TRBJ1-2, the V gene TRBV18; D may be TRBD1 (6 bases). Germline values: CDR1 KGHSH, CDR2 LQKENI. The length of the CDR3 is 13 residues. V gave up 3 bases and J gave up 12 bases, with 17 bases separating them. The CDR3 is CASSPYNRDTNTF. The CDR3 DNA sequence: TGTGCCAGCTCACCGTACAATAGGGACACCAACACCTTC.

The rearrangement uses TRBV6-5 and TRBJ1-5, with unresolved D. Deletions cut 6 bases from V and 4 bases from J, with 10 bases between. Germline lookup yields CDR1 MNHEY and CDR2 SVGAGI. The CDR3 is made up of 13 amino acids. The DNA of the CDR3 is TGTGCCAGCAGCCCCTCTCTAAATCAGCCCCAGCATTTT. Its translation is CASSPSLNQPQHF.

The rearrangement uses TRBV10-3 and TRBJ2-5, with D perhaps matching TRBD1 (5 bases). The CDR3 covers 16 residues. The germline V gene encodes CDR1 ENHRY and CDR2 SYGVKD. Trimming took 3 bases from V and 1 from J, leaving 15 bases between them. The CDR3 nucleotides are TGTGCCATCAGTGAAGGGTGGGGCAGGGTCCAAGAGACCCAGTACTTC. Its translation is CAISEGWGRVQETQYF.

The CDR3 region is CASSPLGTNEKLFF. CDR3 DNA: TGTGCCAGCAGCCCCCTGGGGACAAATGAAAAACTGTTTTTT. This chain uses TRBV6-5 with TRBJ1-4; a possible D gene is TRBD1 (6 bases). V shed 6 bases and J shed 5 bases, with 13 bases lying between them. CDR3 size: 14 residues. Germline V CDR1 and CDR2: MNHEY, SVGAGI.

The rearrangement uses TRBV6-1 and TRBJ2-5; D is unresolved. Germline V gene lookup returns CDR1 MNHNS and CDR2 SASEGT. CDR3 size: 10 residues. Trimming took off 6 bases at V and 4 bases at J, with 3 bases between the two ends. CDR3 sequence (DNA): TGTGCCAGCAGCCTAGAGACCCAGTACTTC. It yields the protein CASSLETQYF.

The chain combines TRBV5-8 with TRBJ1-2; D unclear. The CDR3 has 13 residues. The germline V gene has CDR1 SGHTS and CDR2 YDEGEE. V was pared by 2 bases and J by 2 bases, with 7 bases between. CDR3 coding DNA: TGTGCCAGCAGCTTAACCCAGAACTATGGCTACACCTTC. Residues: CASSLTQNYGYTF.

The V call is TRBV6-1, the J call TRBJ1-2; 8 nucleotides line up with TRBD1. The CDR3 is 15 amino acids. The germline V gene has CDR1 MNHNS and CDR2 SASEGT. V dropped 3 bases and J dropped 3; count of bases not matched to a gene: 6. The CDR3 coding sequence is TGTGCCAGCAGTGACCGGGGGACAGGATACTATGGCTACACCTTC. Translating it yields CASSDRGTGYYGYTF.

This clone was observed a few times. The CDR3 spells CAQRDGTEAFF. As DNA, the CDR3 is TGTGCCCAAAGGGATGGCACTGAAGCTTTCTTT. The rearrangement links TRBV30 to TRBJ1-1; D not certain. V was trimmed by 8 bases and J by 4 bases, leaving 11 bases between them. Germline V gives CDR1 GTSNPN, CDR2 SVGIG (reference sequence). This CDR3 comprises 11 residues.

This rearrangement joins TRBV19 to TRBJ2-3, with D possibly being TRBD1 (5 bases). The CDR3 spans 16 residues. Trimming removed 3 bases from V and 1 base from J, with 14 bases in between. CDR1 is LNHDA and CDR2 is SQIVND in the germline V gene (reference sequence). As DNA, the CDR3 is TGTGCCAGTAGTATTGGGCAGGGTTGGGGCACAGATACGCAGTATTTT. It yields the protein CASSIGQGWGTDTQYF.

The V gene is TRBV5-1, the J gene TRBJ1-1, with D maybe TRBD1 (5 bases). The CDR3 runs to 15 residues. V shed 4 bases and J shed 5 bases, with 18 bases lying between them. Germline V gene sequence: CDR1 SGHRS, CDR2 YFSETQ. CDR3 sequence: CASSPEGQGGTEAFF. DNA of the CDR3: TGCGCCAGCAGCCCCGAAGGGCAGGGAGGGACTGAAGCTTTCTTT.

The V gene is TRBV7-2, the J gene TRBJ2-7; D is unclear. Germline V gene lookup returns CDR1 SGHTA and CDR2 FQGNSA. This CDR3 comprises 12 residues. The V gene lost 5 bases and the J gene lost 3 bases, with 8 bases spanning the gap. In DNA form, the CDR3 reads TGTGCCAGCAGCCTCGGTTACTACGAGCAGTACTTC. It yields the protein CASSLGYYEQYF.

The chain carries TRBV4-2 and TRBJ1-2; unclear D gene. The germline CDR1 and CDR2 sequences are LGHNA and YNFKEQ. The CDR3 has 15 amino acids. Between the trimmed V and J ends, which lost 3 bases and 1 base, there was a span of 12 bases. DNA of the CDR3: TGTGCCAGCAGCCATTCCCTCGGGGTTAACTATGGCTACACCTTC. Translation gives CASSHSLGVNYGYTF.

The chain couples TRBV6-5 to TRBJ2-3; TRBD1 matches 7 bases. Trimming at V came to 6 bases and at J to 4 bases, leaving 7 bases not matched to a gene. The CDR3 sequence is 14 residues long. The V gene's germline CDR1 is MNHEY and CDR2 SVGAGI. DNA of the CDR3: TGTGCCAGCAGGAAAGACAGGGTTGCAGATACGCAGTATTTT. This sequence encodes CASRKDRVADTQYF.

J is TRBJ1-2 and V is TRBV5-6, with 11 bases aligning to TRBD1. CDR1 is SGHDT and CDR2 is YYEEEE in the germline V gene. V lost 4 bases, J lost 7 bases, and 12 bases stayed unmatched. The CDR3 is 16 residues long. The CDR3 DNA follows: TGTGCCAGCAGCCGTCGACCGGGACAGGGGGATCGTGGCTACACCTTC. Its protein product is CASSRRPGQGDRGYTF.

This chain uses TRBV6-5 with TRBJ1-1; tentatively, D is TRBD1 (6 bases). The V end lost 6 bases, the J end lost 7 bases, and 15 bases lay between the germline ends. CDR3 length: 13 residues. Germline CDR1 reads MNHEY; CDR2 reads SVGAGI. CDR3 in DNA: TGTGCCAGCAGCCGCAGGGGCGGACGTGAAGCTTTCTTT. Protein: CASSRRGGREAFF.

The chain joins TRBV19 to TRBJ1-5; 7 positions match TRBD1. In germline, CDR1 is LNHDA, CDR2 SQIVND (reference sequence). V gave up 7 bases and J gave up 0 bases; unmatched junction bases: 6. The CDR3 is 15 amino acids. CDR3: CASKYRGYSNQPQHF. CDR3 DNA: TGTGCCAGTAAGTACAGGGGTTATAGCAATCAGCCCCAGCATTTT.

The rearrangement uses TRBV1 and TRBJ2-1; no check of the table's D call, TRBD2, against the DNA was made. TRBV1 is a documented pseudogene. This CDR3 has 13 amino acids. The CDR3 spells CTSSQGPVIEQFF. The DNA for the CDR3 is TGCACCAGCAGCCAAGGCCCGGTTATTGAGCAGTTCTTC.

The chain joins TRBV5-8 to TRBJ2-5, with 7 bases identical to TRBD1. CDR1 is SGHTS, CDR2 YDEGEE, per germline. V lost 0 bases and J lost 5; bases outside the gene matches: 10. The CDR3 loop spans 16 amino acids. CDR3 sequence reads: CASSLGQQGRGETQYF. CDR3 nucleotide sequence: TGTGCCAGCAGCTTGGGCCAACAGGGGCGTGGGGAGACCCAGTACTTC.